The T cell receptor beta chain under discussion was sequenced for a study of OX40 agonist ivuxolimab in advanced cancers. As for the study in general: The study gave patients intravenous ivuxolimab at 0.01 to 10 mg/kg every 2 weeks. Study results and limitations: More expanded clones were found, on average, in CD8+ than in CD4+ T cells. Some of the nonresponding patients also showed low levels of normalized T-cell clonal expansion.

As concerns this clone: Its antigen remains unknown.

The method was immunoSEQ multiplex PCR; TCRdb's version includes in-frame clones alone and lacks a portion of them. This sample carries 40,000 to 50,000 clones, over 75% of them seen once, and the ten largest clones take about 10%. Autoimmune disease history or systemic immunosuppression was exclusionary. This CDR3 spans 16 amino acids. CDR1 is KGHSH and CDR2 is LQKENI in the germline V gene. Trimming pared 2 bases from V and 3 bases from J, leaving 16 bases between. The chain links TRBV18 to TRBJ1-1; no clear D gene. This TCR was sampled from an adult with an advanced solid tumor such as melanoma, head and neck, liver or kidney cancer. The source material was CD4+ or CD8+ T cells sorted from blood, sampled in a trial of the OX40 agonist ivuxolimab. The CDR3 nucleotides are TGTGCCAGCTCACCAGGAGCCCTTTCCGTAGACACTGAAGCTTTCTTT. It codes for CASSPGALSVDTEAFF.